Following are 31 T cell receptor beta chains from one sample sequenced in a study of blood T cell repertoires in COVID-19. Generated by immunoSEQ multiplex PCR, the TCRdb table keeps only in-frame clones and is missing some. The table lists about 270,000 clones, about nine tenths of them singletons. Material for sequencing was PBMCs or T cells enriched from blood (not recorded which). All receptors come from a man between 18 and 35 years old who had recovered from COVID-19.

This chain joins TRBV30 and TRBJ1-3; D is possibly TRBD1 (5 bases). CDR3 length: 15 residues. V lost 1 base and J 4 bases, leaving 14 bases between the germline ends. Germline V CDR1 and CDR2: GTSNPN, SVGIG (reference sequence). In DNA form, the CDR3 reads TGTGCCTGGAGTGGGTTTGGGGCGCGGGGAAACACCATATATTTT. This translates into CAWSGFGARGNTIYF.

The chain joins TRBV6-5 to TRBJ2-7; tentative D call: TRBD1 (6 bases). V was cut by 5 bases and J by 5 bases, with 16 bases left in between. Germline CDR1 reads MNHEY; CDR2 reads SVGAGI. CDR3 length: 14 residues. DNA for the CDR3: TGTGCCAGCAGTAAGGGACAAAGGCCTAACGAGCAGTACTTC. This translates into CASSKGQRPNEQYF.

The rearrangement links TRBV5-1 to TRBJ2-1; 14 bases agree with TRBD2. The CDR3 is 19 residues long. J lost 0 bases, V lost 4 bases, and 9 bases had no gene match. CDR1 and CDR2 (germline): SGHRS, YFSETQ. CDR3 protein: CASSGGLAGAPSSYNEQFF. CDR3 in DNA: TGCGCCAGCAGCGGGGGACTAGCGGGAGCCCCCAGCTCCTACAATGAGCAGTTCTTC.

CDR3: CASSSFGGNLITGELFF. The CDR3 DNA sequence: TGTGCCAGCAGCTCATTTGGGGGGAATCTCATCACCGGGGAGCTGTTTTTT. This chain uses TRBV7-9 with TRBJ2-2, with TRBD2 as a possible D gene (6 bases). Germline CDR1 and CDR2: SEHNR and FQNEAQ (reference sequence). V was clipped by 4 bases and J by 4 bases, with 19 bases between them. The CDR3 length is 17 residues.

This chain connects TRBV12-5 to TRBJ2-7, with 8 nucleotides matching TRBD1. V shed 5 bases, J shed 2 bases, and the junction held 20 bases outside the gene matches. The CDR3 extends over 19 amino acids. CDR1 is LGHNT, CDR2 FRNRAP, per germline. In DNA, the CDR3 is TGTGCTAGTGGTCACGACGGACAGGGAGGTGCCCATTTAGCCTACGAGCAGTACTTC. Amino acid sequence: CASGHDGQGGAHLAYEQYF.

The chain has TRBV5-6 and TRBJ1-4; D gene ambiguous. Germline assignment: CDR1 SGHDT and CDR2 YYEEEE. Deletions cut 5 bases from V and 3 bases from J, with 5 bases between. The CDR3 is 12 residues long. DNA for the CDR3: TGTGCCAGCAGTTCCGCTAATGAAAAACTGTTTTTT. It is translated as CASSSANEKLFF.

CDR3 DNA sequence: TGTGCCAGCAGTTTAGGTGCGCTGGTCCACTTT. Amino acid sequence: CASSLGALVHF. The chain uses TRBV28 and TRBJ1-6, with D uncertain. The V and J ends lost 2 bases and 17 bases respectively, with 10 bases between them. The CDR3 totals 11 residues. Per the germline V gene, CDR1 is MDHEN and CDR2 is SYDVKM.

The sample holds one count of this clone. V is TRBV3-1 (or the pseudogene TRBV3-2) and J is TRBJ2-7, with D uncertain. In germline, CDR1 is LGHDT, CDR2 YNNKEL (reference sequence). V was clipped by 0 bases and J by 3 bases, with 12 bases between them. The CDR3 loop spans 15 amino acids. DNA of the CDR3: TGTGCCAGCAGCCAAGATGGTGCAACAGACTACGAGCAGTACTTC. Amino acid sequence: CASSQDGATDYEQYF.

The count of this clone is one. V is TRBV7-9 and J is TRBJ2-1; 11 bases are a match to TRBD2. The V and J ends lost 7 bases and 9 bases, in that order; junction bases with no gene match: 11. Per germline, CDR1 SEHNR and CDR2 FQNEAQ (reference sequence). The CDR3 has 15 residues. CDR3 in amino acids: CASMTGTSGHGEQFF. The CDR3 coding sequence is TGTGCCAGCATGACCGGGACTAGCGGTCATGGTGAGCAGTTCTTC.

The rearrangement links TRBV9 to TRBJ2-7; 8 bases match TRBD2. Germline V gene lookup returns CDR1 SGDLS and CDR2 YYNGEE. The trim removed 2 bases at V and 0 bases at J, leaving 13 bases unmatched. The CDR3 covers 18 residues. CDR3 nucleotides: TGTGCCAGCAGCGTCGGGGGCCGCGAGACTAGCGACTCCTACGAGCAGTACTTC. Translation gives CASSVGGRETSDSYEQYF.

The rearrangement links TRBV5-1 to TRBJ2-2; D might be TRBD1 (5 bases). The V gene lost 0 bases and the J gene lost 0 bases, with 9 bases spanning the gap. The CDR3 runs to 16 residues. Germline assignment: CDR1 SGHRS and CDR2 YFSETQ. CDR3 sequence (DNA): TGCGCCAGCAGCTTGGAAGGGGTCCCGAACACCGGGGAGCTGTTTTTT. This gives the protein CASSLEGVPNTGELFF.

The chain combines TRBV6-5 with TRBJ2-5, with D tentatively TRBD2 (6 bases). V was clipped by 6 bases and J by 2 bases, with 13 bases between them. This CDR3 has 14 residues. Germline V gene data show CDR1 as MNHEY and CDR2 as SVGAGI. The CDR3 protein is CASSLGGRQETQYF. The CDR3 DNA reads as TGTGCCAGCAGCCTCGGGGGACGGCAAGAGACCCAGTACTTC.

This clone occurred a few times. This chain joins TRBV3-1 (or the pseudogene TRBV3-2) and TRBJ1-4, with TRBD1 matching 7 bases. Germline CDR1 and CDR2: LGHDT and YNNKEL (reference sequence). The V and J ends lost 3 bases and 7 bases, in that order; junction bases with no gene match: 14. This CDR3 is built from 17 residues. The chain's CDR3 is CASSHYHTAGGAEKLFF. The CDR3 DNA is TGTGCCAGCAGCCATTATCATACTGCAGGGGGTGCTGAAAAACTGTTTTTT.

This chain uses TRBV19 with TRBJ2-3; 9 bases line up with TRBD2. V dropped 7 bases and J dropped 1; count of bases not matched to a gene: 9. CDR1 and CDR2 from the germline V gene are LNHDA and SQIVND (reference sequence). CDR3 length equals 16 residues. This CDR3 is CASTDRAGGRTDTQYF. CDR3 coding DNA: TGTGCCAGTACTGATCGGGCGGGAGGGCGCACAGATACGCAGTATTTT.

The chain carries TRBV27 and TRBJ2-7, with 8 bases lining up with TRBD1. V shed 1 base, J shed 3 bases, and the junction held 5 bases outside the gene matches. CDR1 and CDR2 (germline): MNHEY, SMNVEV (reference sequence). The CDR3 is made up of 15 amino acids. The CDR3 sequence: CASSLFGTGIYEQYF. Here the CDR3 DNA reads TGTGCCAGCAGTTTATTCGGGACAGGTATCTACGAGCAGTACTTC.

This chain links TRBV21-1 with TRBJ1-2. TRBV21-1 is designated a pseudogene. The CDR3 is 14 amino acids. CDR3 sequence: CASSYGTSNYGYTF. Here the CDR3 DNA reads TGTGCCAGCAGCTACGGGACTTCTAACTATGGCTACACCTTC.

The chain joins TRBV5-1 to TRBJ2-2; D is perhaps TRBD2 (5 bases). The germline gives CDR1 SGHRS, CDR2 YFSETQ. The CDR3 has 18 residues. The V end lost 2 bases, the J end lost 2 bases, and 19 bases lay between the germline ends. The CDR3 reads CASSLGLLTGGNTGELFF. CDR3 nucleotides: TGCGCCAGCAGCTTAGGATTGCTGACTGGAGGTAACACCGGGGAGCTGTTTTTT. The full variable domain, its missing parts supplied by reference TRBV5-1 and TRBJ2-2, is KAGVTQTPRYLIKTRGQQVTLSCSPISGHRSVSWYQQTPGQGLQFLFEYFSETQRNKGNFPGRFSGRQFSNSRSEMNVSTLELGDSALYLCASSLGLLTGGNTGELFFGEGSRLTVL.

This clone was counted a few times. The chain carries TRBV5-1 and TRBJ2-2; TRBD1 matches 8 bases. This CDR3 has 14 residues. Trimming removed 4 bases from V and 6 bases from J; junction bases left unmatched: 5. Germline CDR1 SGHRS, CDR2 YFSETQ. Here the CDR3 reads CASSNTGGSGELFF. For the CDR3, the DNA is TGCGCCAGCAGCAACACAGGGGGTTCCGGGGAGCTGTTTTTT.

The gene calls are TRBV28 and TRBJ2-3, with D maybe TRBD1 (6 bases). Germline V gene sequence: CDR1 MDHEN, CDR2 SYDVKM. The CDR3 loop spans 15 amino acids. The V end lost 10 bases, the J end lost 1 base, and 18 bases lay between the germline ends. The CDR3 is CATQPGTMGTDTQYF. The CDR3 DNA follows: TGTGCCACTCAACCAGGGACAATGGGCACAGATACGCAGTATTTT. The complete variable domain, with remaining parts taken from reference TRBV28 and TRBJ2-3, reads DVKVTQSSRYLVKRTGEKVFLECVQDMDHENMFWYRQDPGLGLRLIYFSYDVKMKEKGDIPEGYSVSREKKERFSLILESASTNQTSMYLCATQPGTMGTDTQYFGPGTRLTVL.

This clone was counted a single time. The V gene is TRBV30, the J gene TRBJ1-1, with 8 positions matching TRBD1. Germline values: CDR1 GTSNPN, CDR2 SVGIG (reference sequence). V lost 8 bases, J lost 0 bases, and 2 bases stayed unmatched. CDR3 length equals 12 residues. In nucleotides, the CDR3 is TGTGCCAGGGACAGGCTGAACACTGAAGCTTTCTTT. Translated: CARDRLNTEAFF.

V usage is TRBV18 and J usage is TRBJ1-4; possibly TRBD1 for D (6 bases). Between the trimmed V and J ends, which lost 4 bases and 4 bases, there was a span of 16 bases. This CDR3 spans 16 amino acids. The germline V gene has CDR1 KGHSH and CDR2 LQKENI. CDR3 region: CASSRLRQEVNEKLFF. Here the CDR3 DNA reads TGTGCCAGCTCACGGCTGAGACAGGAGGTTAATGAAAAACTGTTTTTT. Complete variable domain (other parts from reference TRBV18 and TRBJ1-4): NAGVMQNPRHLVRRRGQEARLRCSPMKGHSHVYWYRQLPEEGLKFMVYLQKENIIDESGMPKERFSAEFPKEGPSILRIQQVVRGDSAAYFCASSRLRQEVNEKLFFGSGTQLSVL.

This clone is a singleton in its sample. The gene calls are TRBV10-3 and TRBJ2-7; 7 bases fit TRBD1. Trimming took 3 bases from V and 5 from J; bases not matched to a gene: 13. The CDR3 consists of 16 residues. Germline loops: CDR1 ENHRY, CDR2 SYGVKD. CDR3 DNA: TGTGCCATCAGTGATTCCCACGAACAGGGGCTGGACGAGCAGTACTTC. Protein product: CAISDSHEQGLDEQYF.

The rearrangement links TRBV12-5 to TRBJ1-1, with D tentatively TRBD1 (5 bases). CDR3 length: 16 amino acids. Per germline, CDR1 LGHNT and CDR2 FRNRAP. V dropped 3 bases and J dropped 0 bases, with 14 bases sitting between them. The CDR3 nucleotides read TGTGCTAGTGGTTTTGGCGGGGGACTCATGAACACTGAAGCTTTCTTT. This translates into CASGFGGGLMNTEAFF.

The chain uses TRBV5-6 and TRBJ1-1, with 7 bases fitting TRBD1. The J segment lost 4 bases and the V segment lost 4 bases, leaving 4 bases of the junction unmatched. CDR1 is SGHDT and CDR2 is YYEEEE in the germline V gene. The CDR3 sequence is 13 residues long. The CDR3 DNA reads TGTGCCAGCAGCCGAGACAGGGCCACTGAAGCTTTCTTT. Translating it yields CASSRDRATEAFF.

This clone appeared a few times. The rearrangement uses TRBV6-5 and TRBJ1-2, with D perhaps matching TRBD1 (6 bases). This CDR3 has 15 amino acids. Germline lookup yields CDR1 MNHEY and CDR2 SVGAGI. Trimming removed 7 bases from V and 8 bases from J, with 23 bases in between. The CDR3 protein is CASTRAGGPARGYTF. CDR3 coding DNA: TGTGCCAGCACCCGGGCGGGGGGGCCTGCGAGAGGCTACACCTTC.

V gene TRBV15 combines with J gene TRBJ2-1; weak D call: TRBD2 (6 bases). Germline V gene lookup returns CDR1 LNHNV and CDR2 YYDKDF (reference sequence). The CDR3 runs 16 residues. V was trimmed by 0 bases and J by 6 bases, leaving 15 bases between them. In nucleotides, the CDR3 is TGTGCCACCAGCAGAGAGACCGCGGGGCCCAGCAATGAGCAGTTCTTC. Its protein is CATSRETAGPSNEQFF.

The V call is TRBV27, the J call TRBJ2-4, with TRBD1 matching 10 bases. The CDR3 loop spans 15 amino acids. J was trimmed by 7 bases and V by 6 bases; bases with no gene match: 9. Germline V gene data show CDR1 as MNHEY and CDR2 as SMNVEV (reference sequence). The chain's CDR3 is CASRNPGQGRNIQYF. CDR3 nucleotide sequence: TGTGCCAGCAGAAATCCGGGACAGGGGAGGAACATTCAGTACTTC.

This sequence joins TRBV6-5 and TRBJ1-1; D ambiguous. V lost 0 bases and J 1 base, leaving 9 bases between the germline ends. Germline CDR1 is MNHEY and CDR2 is SVGAGI. This CDR3 spans 15 amino acids. In DNA, the CDR3 is TGTGCCAGCAGTTACTCTTCGCCAGGGAACACTGAAGCTTTCTTT. Protein sequence: CASSYSSPGNTEAFF.

V is TRBV20-1 and J is TRBJ2-3, with 12 positions matching TRBD2. J was trimmed by 3 bases and V by 3 bases; bases with no gene match: 4. Per germline, CDR1 DFQATT and CDR2 SNEGSKA (reference sequence). The CDR3 totals 15 residues. The CDR3 is CSASSTSGRTDTQYF. CDR3 sequence (DNA): TGCAGTGCTAGTTCGACTAGCGGGAGAACAGATACGCAGTATTTT.

The chain links TRBV5-4 to TRBJ1-2; no firm D call. The CDR3 loop spans 15 amino acids. The V end lost 4 bases, the J end lost 1 base, and 14 bases lay between the germline ends. The germline V gene encodes CDR1 SGHNT and CDR2 YYREEE (reference sequence). The CDR3 loop is CASSRVLDLNYGYTF. The DNA for the CDR3 is TGTGCCAGCAGCCGGGTCCTCGACCTTAACTATGGCTACACCTTC.

The rearrangement joins TRBV27 to TRBJ1-2; TRBD1 agrees at 7 bases. Germline CDR1 is MNHEY and CDR2 is SMNVEV (reference sequence). J was trimmed by 7 bases and V by 3 bases; bases with no gene match: 8. The length of the CDR3 is 14 residues. For the CDR3, the DNA is TGTGCCAGCAGTTTCGGTGAAGGGACAGTTGGCTACACCTTC. The encoded protein is CASSFGEGTVGYTF.